This entry is about one T cell receptor (beta chain). The CDR3 extends over 13 amino acids. The ends were cut back, 7 bases at V and 2 bases at J, with 9 bases in the middle. Germline-derived CDR1 and CDR2 are LNHDA and SQIVND (reference sequence). RNA transcripts served as the template for amplifying TCR beta CDR3 regions. When the TCR CDR3 underwent first-round RT-PCR, the HTBI primer set was used. MiXCR, applied by TCRdb to the multiplex PCR reads, yields one record per CDR3 protein. The sample carries roughly 700,000 distinct CDR3 sequences, over 35% recorded once. This sample stems from a study of T cells in Graves' hyperthyroidism and ophthalmopathy.

The receptor was isolated from a woman aged 40 to 50 with Graves' hyperthyroidism. Material: blood. This rearrangement joins TRBV19 to TRBJ1-3; maybe TRBD1 (6 bases). The CDR3 loop is CASKQGPGNTIYF. The CDR3 DNA reads as TGTGCCAGTAAACAGGGACCTGGAAACACCATATATTTT.